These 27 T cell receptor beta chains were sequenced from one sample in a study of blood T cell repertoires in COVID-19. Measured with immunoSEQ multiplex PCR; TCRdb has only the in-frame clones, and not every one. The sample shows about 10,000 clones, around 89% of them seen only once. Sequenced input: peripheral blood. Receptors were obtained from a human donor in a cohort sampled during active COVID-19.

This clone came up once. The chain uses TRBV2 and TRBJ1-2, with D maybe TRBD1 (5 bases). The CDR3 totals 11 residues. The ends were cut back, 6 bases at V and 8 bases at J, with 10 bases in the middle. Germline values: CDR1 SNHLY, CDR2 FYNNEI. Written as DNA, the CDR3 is TGTGCCAGCAGGGAGACAGTGGGCTACACCTTC. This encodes CASRETVGYTF.

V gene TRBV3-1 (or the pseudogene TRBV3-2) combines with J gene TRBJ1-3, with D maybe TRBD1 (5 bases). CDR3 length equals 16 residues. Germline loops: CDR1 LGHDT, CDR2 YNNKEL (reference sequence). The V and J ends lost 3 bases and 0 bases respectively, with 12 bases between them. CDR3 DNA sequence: TGTGCCAGCAGCCACCCCGGGGGTTTCTCTGGAAACACCATATATTTT. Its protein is CASSHPGGFSGNTIYF.

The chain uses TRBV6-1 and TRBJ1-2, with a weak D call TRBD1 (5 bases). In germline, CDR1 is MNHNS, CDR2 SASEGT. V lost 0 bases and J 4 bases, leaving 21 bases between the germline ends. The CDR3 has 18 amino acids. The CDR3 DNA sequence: TGTGCCAGCAGTGAAGCGTCCCCCCGTCCCAGGGCCCCCTATGGCTACACCTTC. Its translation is CASSEASPRPRAPYGYTF.

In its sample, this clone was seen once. CDR3 sequence reads: CASSEGGQGFPPLHF. CDR3 coding DNA: TGTGCCAGCAGTGAGGGGGGACAGGGGTTCCCACCCCTCCACTTT. The chain carries TRBV25-1 and TRBJ1-6; TRBD1 matches 10 bases. The CDR3 contains 15 residues. J was trimmed by 11 bases and V by 3 bases; bases with no gene match: 7. Looked up from germline, CDR1 is MGHDK and CDR2 is SYGVNS.

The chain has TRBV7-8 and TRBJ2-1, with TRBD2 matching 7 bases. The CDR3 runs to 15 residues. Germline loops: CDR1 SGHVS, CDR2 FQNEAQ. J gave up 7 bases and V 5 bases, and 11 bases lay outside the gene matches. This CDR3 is CASSPLGGVINEQFF. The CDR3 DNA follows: TGTGCCAGCAGCCCTCTTGGGGGGGTCATAAATGAGCAGTTCTTC. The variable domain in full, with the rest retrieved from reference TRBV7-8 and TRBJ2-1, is GAGVSQSPRYKVAKRGQDVALRCDPISGHVSLFWYQQALGQGPEFLTYFQNEAQLDKSGLPSDRFFAERPEGSVSTLKIQRTQQEDSAVYLCASSPLGGVINEQFFGPGTRLTVL.

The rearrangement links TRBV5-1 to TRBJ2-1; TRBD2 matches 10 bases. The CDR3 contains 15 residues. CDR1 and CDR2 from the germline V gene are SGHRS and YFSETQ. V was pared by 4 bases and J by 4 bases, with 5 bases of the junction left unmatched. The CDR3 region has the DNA TGCGCCAGCAGCCCCGCTAGCGGGGGATACAATGAGCAGTTCTTC. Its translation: CASSPASGGYNEQFF.

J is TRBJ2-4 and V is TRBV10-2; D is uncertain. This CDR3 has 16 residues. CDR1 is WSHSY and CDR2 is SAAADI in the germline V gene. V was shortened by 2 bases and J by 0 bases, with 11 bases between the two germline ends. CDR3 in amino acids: CASSESIILAKNIQYF. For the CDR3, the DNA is TGCGCCAGCAGTGAGAGTATAATACTAGCCAAAAACATTCAGTACTTC.

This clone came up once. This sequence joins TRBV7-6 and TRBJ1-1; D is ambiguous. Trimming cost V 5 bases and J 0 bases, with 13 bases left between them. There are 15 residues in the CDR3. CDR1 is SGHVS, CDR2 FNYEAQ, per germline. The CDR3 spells CASSPWGGMNTEAFF. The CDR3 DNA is TGTGCCAGCAGCCCGTGGGGAGGGATGAACACTGAAGCTTTCTTT.

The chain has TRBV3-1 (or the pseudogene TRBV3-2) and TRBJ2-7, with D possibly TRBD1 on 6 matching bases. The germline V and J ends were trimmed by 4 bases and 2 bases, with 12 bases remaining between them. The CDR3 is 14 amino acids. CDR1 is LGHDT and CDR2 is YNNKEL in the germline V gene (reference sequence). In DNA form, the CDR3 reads TGTGCCAGCAGCCGACGAGGGGACACCTACGAGCAGTACTTC. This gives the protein CASSRRGDTYEQYF.

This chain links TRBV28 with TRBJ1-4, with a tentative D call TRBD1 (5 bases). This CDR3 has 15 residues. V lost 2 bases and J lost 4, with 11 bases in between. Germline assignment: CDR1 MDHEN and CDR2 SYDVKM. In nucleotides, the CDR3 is TGTGCCAGCAGTTTAGGGGGAGGACTTAATGAAAAACTGTTTTTT. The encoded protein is CASSLGGGLNEKLFF.

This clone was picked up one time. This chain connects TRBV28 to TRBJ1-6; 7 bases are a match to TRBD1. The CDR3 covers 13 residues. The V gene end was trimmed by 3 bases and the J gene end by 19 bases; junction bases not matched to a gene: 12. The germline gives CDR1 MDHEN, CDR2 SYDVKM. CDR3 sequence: CASSFRGIHGPHF. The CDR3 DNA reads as TGTGCCAGCAGTTTCAGGGGGATACACGGCCCACACTTT.

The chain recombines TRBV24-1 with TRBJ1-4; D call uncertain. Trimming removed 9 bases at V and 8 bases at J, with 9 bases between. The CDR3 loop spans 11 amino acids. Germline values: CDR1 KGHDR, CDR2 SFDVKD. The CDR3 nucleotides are TGTGCCACCTTGGTTCGGGAAAAACTGTTTTTT. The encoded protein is CATLVREKLFF.

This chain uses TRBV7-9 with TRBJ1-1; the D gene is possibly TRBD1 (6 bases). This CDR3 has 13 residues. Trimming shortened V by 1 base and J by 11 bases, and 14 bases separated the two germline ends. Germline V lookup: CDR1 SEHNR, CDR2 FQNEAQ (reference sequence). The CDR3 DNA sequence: TGTGCCAGCAGCTTAGAAACTAGGGGGTCGGCTTTCTTT. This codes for CASSLETRGSAFF. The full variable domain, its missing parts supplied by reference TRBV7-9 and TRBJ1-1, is DTGVSQNPRHKITKRGQNVTFRCDPISEHNRLYWYRQTLGQGPEFLTYFQNEAQLEKSRLLSDRFSAERPKGSFSTLEIQRTEQGDSAMYLCASSLETRGSAFFGQGTRLTVV.

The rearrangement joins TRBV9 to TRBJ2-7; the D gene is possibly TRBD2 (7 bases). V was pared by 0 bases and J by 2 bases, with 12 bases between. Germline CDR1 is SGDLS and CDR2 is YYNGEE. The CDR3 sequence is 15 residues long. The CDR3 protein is CASSVGAGATYEQYF. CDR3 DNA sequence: TGTGCCAGCAGCGTAGGGGCGGGGGCGACCTACGAGCAGTACTTC.

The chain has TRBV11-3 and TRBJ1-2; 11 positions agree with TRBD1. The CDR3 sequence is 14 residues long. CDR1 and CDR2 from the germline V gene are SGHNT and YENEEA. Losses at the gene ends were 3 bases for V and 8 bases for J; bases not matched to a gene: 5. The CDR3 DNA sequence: TGTGCCAGCAGCTTGAGCGGGACAGGGGGAGGCTACACCTTC. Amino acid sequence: CASSLSGTGGGYTF.

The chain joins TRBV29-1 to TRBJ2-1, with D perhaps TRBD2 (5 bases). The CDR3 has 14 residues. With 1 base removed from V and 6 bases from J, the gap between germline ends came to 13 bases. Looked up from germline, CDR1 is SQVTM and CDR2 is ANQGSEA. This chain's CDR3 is CSVEGASSINEQFF. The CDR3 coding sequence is TGCAGCGTTGAAGGGGCCTCTAGCATCAATGAGCAGTTCTTC.

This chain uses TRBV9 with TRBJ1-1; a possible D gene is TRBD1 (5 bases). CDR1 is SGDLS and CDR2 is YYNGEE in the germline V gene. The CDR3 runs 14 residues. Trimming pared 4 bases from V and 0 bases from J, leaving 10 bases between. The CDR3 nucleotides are TGTGCCAGCAGCCCTGGGGGGGTGAACACTGAAGCTTTCTTT. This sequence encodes CASSPGGVNTEAFF.

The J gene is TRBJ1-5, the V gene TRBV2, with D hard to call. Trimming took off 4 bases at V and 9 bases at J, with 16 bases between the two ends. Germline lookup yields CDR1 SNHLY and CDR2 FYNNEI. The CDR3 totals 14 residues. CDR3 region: CASSVGPGFGPQHF. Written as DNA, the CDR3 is TGTGCCAGCAGTGTGGGTCCGGGGTTTGGGCCCCAGCATTTT.

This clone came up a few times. CDR3 coding DNA: TGTGCCAGCAAACCAGGGGGCTGGAACACTGAAGCTTTCTTT. As protein: CASKPGGWNTEAFF. The chain carries TRBV2 and TRBJ1-1; the match to TRBD1 covers 8 bases. The CDR3 spans 14 residues. The J segment lost 1 base and the V segment lost 7 bases, leaving 5 bases of the junction unmatched. Per the germline V gene, CDR1 is SNHLY and CDR2 is FYNNEI. Together with reference TRBV2 and TRBJ1-1, the CDR3 gives the full variable domain: EPEVTQTPSHQVTQMGQEVILRCVPISNHLYFYWYRQILGQKVEFLVSFYNNEISEKSEIFDDQFSVERPDGSNFTLKIRSTKLEDSAMYFCASKPGGWNTEAFFGQGTRLTVV.

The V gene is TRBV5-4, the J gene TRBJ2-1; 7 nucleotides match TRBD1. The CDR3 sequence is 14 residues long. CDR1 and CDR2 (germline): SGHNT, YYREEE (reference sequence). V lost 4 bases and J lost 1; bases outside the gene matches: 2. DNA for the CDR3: TGTGCCAGCAGCAGACAGGGATCCTACAATGAGCAGTTCTTC. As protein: CASSRQGSYNEQFF.

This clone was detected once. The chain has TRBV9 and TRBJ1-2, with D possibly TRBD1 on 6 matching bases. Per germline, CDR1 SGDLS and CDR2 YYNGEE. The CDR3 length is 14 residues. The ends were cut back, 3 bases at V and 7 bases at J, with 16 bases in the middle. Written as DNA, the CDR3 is TGTGCCAGCAGCGCCGACCCCCAGGGGTCTGGCTACACCTTC. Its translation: CASSADPQGSGYTF.

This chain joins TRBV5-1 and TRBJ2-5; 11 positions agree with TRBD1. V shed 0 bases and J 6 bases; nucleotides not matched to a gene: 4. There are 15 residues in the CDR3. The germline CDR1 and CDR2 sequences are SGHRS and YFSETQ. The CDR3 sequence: CASSLDGQGAKTQYF. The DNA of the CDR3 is TGCGCCAGCAGCTTGGACGGACAGGGGGCGAAGACCCAGTACTTC.

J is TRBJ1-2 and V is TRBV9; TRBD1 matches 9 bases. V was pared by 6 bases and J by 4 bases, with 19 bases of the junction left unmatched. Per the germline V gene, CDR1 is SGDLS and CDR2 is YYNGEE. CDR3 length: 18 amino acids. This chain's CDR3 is CASTRWTPGQGLVYGYTF. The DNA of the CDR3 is TGTGCCAGCACCCGTTGGACCCCGGGACAGGGTTTAGTCTATGGCTACACCTTC.

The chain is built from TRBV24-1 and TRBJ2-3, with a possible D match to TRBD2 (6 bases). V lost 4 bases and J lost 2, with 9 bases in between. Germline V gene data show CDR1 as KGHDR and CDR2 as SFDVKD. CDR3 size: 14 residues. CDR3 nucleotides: TGTGCCACCAGTGACTCGGGAGTCACAGATACGCAGTATTTT. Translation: CATSDSGVTDTQYF.

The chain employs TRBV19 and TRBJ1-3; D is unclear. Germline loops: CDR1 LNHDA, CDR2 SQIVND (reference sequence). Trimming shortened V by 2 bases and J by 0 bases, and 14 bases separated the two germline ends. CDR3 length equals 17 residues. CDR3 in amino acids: CASSIPQAWSSGNTIYF. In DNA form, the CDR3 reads TGTGCCAGTAGTATACCTCAAGCGTGGAGCTCTGGAAACACCATATATTTT.

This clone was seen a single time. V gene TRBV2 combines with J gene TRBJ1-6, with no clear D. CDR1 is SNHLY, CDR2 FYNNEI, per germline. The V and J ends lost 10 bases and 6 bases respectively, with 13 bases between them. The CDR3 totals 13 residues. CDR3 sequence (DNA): TGTGCCACCGCGGGCCCCATTAATTCACCCCTCCACTTT. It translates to CATAGPINSPLHF.

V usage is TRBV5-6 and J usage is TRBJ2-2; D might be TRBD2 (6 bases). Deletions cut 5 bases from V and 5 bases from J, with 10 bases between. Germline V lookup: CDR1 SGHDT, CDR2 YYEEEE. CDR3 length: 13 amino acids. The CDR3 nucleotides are TGTGCCAGCAGTCCCCGGGGGACCGGGGAGCTGTTTTTT. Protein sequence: CASSPRGTGELFF.